Each of the 2 T cell receptor beta chains below was sequenced from the same sample in a study of T cells in Graves' hyperthyroidism and ophthalmopathy. Researchers took RNA transcripts and amplified the TCR beta CDR3 regions from them. The HTBI set primed first-round TCR CDR3 RT-PCR. TCRdb independently ran MiXCR on the multiplex PCR reads; one entry per CDR3 protein. The data hold about half a million distinct CDR3 sequences, with around a fifth observed a single time. The specimen was blood. The origin of the receptors is a woman between 65 and 79 years old with Graves' ophthalmopathy.

This clonotype has a count of ten or more. This rearrangement joins TRBV27 to TRBJ1-4, with D unresolved. This CDR3 spans 16 amino acids. From germline, CDR1 is MNHEY and CDR2 SMNVEV (reference sequence). The V end was cut by 5 bases, the J end by 8 bases, with 21 bases between. The CDR3 coding sequence is TGTGCCAGCAGTGATGCAGGCTCGCCTCGTCGGGAAAAACTGTTTTTT. It codes for CASSDAGSPRREKLFF.

As DNA, the CDR3 is TGCGCCAGCAGCCAAAGTAGCGGGAGGGGGGAGACCCAGTACTTC. Protein: CASSQSSGRGETQYF. This sequence joins TRBV4-3 and TRBJ2-5; 11 bases align to TRBD2. The V gene's germline CDR1 is LGHNA and CDR2 YSLEER. The length of the CDR3 is 15 residues. The trim removed 2 bases at V and 5 bases at J, leaving 4 bases unmatched.